Shown below are 10 T cell receptor beta chains from a single sample sequenced in a study of blood T cell repertoires in COVID-19. TCRdb's copy holds only in-frame clones and misses some; the assay was immunoSEQ multiplex PCR. This sample carries a few hundred thousand clones, about 89% of them seen once, and the ten largest clones take nearly 6.5%. The specimen was peripheral blood. Every receptor here comes from a man aged 18 to 30 who had recovered from COVID-19.

V gene TRBV27 combines with J gene TRBJ2-7; 7 bases agree with TRBD2. CDR3 size: 11 residues. The V and J ends lost 8 bases and 5 bases, in that order; junction bases with no gene match: 3. CDR1 is MNHEY and CDR2 is SMNVEV in the germline V gene (reference sequence). The CDR3 here is CASGGGNEQYF. The CDR3, as DNA: TGTGCCAGCGGGGGGGGGAACGAGCAGTACTTC.

This clone was observed once. This sequence joins TRBV7-9 and TRBJ1-6; TRBD1 might be the D (6 bases). CDR3 length: 14 amino acids. Germline CDR1 is SEHNR and CDR2 is FQNEAQ (reference sequence). V was cut by 1 base and J by 8 bases, with 9 bases left in between. The CDR3 DNA reads as TGTGCCAGCAGCTTAGTGGGGGGGCATTCACCCCTCCACTTT. Translation: CASSLVGGHSPLHF.

The chain employs TRBV30 and TRBJ1-5; no reliable D call. The CDR3 consists of 16 residues. Germline V gene sequence: CDR1 GTSNPN, CDR2 SVGIG (reference sequence). V lost 2 bases and J lost 4, with 18 bases in between. CDR3 in amino acids: CAWSYGPGVINQPQHF. CDR3 DNA: TGTGCCTGGAGTTATGGTCCAGGCGTAATTAATCAGCCCCAGCATTTT.

The chain is built from TRBV4-1 and TRBJ1-1, with D possibly TRBD1 on 5 matching bases. This CDR3 has 17 amino acids. Trimming left V 3 bases short and J 2 bases short, with 19 bases between. Germline V gene lookup returns CDR1 MGHRA and CDR2 YSYEKL. This chain's CDR3 is CASSQKGQQGANTEAFF. Written as DNA, the CDR3 is TGCGCCAGCAGCCAGAAAGGGCAGCAGGGTGCAAACACTGAAGCTTTCTTT.

This sequence joins TRBV2 and TRBJ1-5, with 10 positions matching TRBD1. J was trimmed by 3 bases and V by 3 bases; bases with no gene match: 2. Germline V gives CDR1 SNHLY, CDR2 FYNNEI. This CDR3 is built from 15 residues. The CDR3 is CASSEGQGFNQPQHF. CDR3 nucleotide sequence: TGTGCCAGCAGTGAGGGACAGGGGTTCAATCAGCCCCAGCATTTT.

The V gene is TRBV12-5, the J gene TRBJ2-1, with a weak D call TRBD2 (5 bases). V lost 2 bases, J lost 4 bases, and 12 bases lay in between. In germline, CDR1 is LGHNT, CDR2 FRNRAP. The CDR3 runs to 15 residues. The DNA of the CDR3 is TGTGCTAGTGGTTTGTGGCAGGACTTTTACAATGAGCAGTTCTTC. Residues: CASGLWQDFYNEQFF.

The chain recombines TRBV6-5 with TRBJ1-6; D is uncertain. From germline, CDR1 is MNHEY and CDR2 SVGAGI. With 8 bases removed from V and 0 bases from J, the gap between germline ends came to 8 bases. The CDR3 has 14 residues. The CDR3 spells CASEVSSYNSPLHF. As DNA, the CDR3 is TGTGCCAGCGAGGTGTCCTCCTATAATTCACCCCTCCACTTT.

The V and J genes are TRBV5-1 and TRBJ2-1, with a possible D match to TRBD2 (5 bases). V was trimmed by 4 bases and J by 4 bases, leaving 12 bases between them. Germline CDR1 SGHRS, CDR2 YFSETQ. This CDR3 contains 14 residues. This CDR3 is CASSTQRGYNEQFF. For the CDR3, the DNA is TGCGCCAGCAGCACTCAACGGGGTTACAATGAGCAGTTCTTC.

V is TRBV21-1 and J is TRBJ2-7; the table's D call TRBD1 went unverified against the DNA. TRBV21-1 is classified as a pseudogene. CDR3 length equals 15 residues. The CDR3 DNA follows: TGTGCCAGCAGCCAGGGGACAGGGGGCCAGTACGAGCAGTACTTC. It encodes CASSQGTGGQYEQYF.

V and J are TRBV27 and TRBJ2-7, with 7 bases matching TRBD1. The CDR3 is 13 residues long. Germline V CDR1 and CDR2: MNHEY, SMNVEV (reference sequence). Germline trimming cut 6 bases from V and 2 bases from J; bases unmatched to any gene: 4. The CDR3 region has the DNA TGTGCCAGCAGCCGACAGGGTCCCTACGAGCAGTACTTC. It is translated as CASSRQGPYEQYF.